This T cell receptor beta chain is drawn from a study of vaccination and CD4 T cells after COVID-19. To note about this clonotype: Its antigen remains unknown.

The CDR3 extends over 12 amino acids. V was pared by 6 bases and J by 3 bases, with 9 bases between. Sequence data for DNA of cultured CD4+ T cells were generated by the Oncomine TCR Beta short-read assay. Each CDR3 protein is one row after TCRdb ran MiXCR on the PCR reads. The sample shows around 9,600 distinct CDR3 sequences, under 60% of them seen only once. Described treatment: approximately nine-day PBMC culture with coronavirus spike peptide pools or control peptides (ViraFEST assay). Cell culture was performed with 2.2 million or so PBMCs per well in the presence of approximately 9.4 IU/ml IL-2 and 10 ug/ml peptide pools.

The specimen sequenced was CD4+ T cells from blood, cultured in vitro. The TCR comes from a human donor who had recovered from COVID-19. The J gene is TRBJ2-7, the V gene TRBV23-1, with a tentative D call TRBD2 (5 bases). TRBV23-1 is an ORF for which the function is uncertain. CDR3 sequence (DNA): TGCGCCAGCAGAGGTCGGGGCTACGAGCAGTACTTC. It yields the protein CASRGRGYEQYF.